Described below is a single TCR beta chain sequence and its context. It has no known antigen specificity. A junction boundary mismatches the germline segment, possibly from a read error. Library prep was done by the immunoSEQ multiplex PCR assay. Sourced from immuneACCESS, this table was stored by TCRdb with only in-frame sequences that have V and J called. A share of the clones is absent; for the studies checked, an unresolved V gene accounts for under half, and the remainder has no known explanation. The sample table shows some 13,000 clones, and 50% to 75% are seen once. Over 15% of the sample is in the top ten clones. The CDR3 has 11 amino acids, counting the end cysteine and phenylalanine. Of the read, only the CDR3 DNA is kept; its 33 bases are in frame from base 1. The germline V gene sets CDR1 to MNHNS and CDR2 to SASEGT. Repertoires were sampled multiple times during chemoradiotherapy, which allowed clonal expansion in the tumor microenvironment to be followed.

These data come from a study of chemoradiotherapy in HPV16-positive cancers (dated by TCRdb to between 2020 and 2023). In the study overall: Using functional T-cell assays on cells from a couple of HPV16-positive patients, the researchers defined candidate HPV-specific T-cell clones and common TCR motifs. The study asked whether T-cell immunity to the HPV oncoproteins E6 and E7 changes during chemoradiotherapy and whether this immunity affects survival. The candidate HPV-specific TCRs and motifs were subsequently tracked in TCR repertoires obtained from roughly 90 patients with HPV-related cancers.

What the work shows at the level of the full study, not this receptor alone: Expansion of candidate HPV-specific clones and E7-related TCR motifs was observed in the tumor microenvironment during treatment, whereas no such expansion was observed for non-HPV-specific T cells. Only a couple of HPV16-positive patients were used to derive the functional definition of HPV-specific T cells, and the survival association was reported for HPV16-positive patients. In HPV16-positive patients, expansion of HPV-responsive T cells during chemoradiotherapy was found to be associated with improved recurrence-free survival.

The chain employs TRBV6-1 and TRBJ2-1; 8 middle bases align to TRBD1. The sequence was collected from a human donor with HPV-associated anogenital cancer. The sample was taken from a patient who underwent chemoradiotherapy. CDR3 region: CASSARQGLLF. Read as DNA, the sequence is TGTGCCAGCAGTGCCCGACAGGGGTTGCTCTTC.